This T cell receptor (beta chain) was captured in a study of blood T cell repertoires in COVID-19. At the level of the study: The United States, Italy and Spain were the sources of the acute and convalescent COVID-19 samples. The analysed material was cDNA or gDNA that came from T cells, B-cell-depleted T cells, or PBMCs.

J was trimmed by 5 bases and V by 5 bases; bases with no gene match: 11. CDR1 SEHNR and CDR2 FQNEAQ come from the germline V gene (reference sequence). The CDR3 sequence is 16 residues long. Methods used by the authors: Amplification with reference gene primers provided the estimates of nucleated cell counts. Sequencing used immunoSEQ multiplex PCR; TCRdb keeps in-frame clones, though not all of them. Clone size and the V and J calls come from that table; the DNA yielded D and trimming. The sample has 150,000 or so clones, around 83% seen once; the top ten hold around 28%. Sample: peripheral blood. The TCR comes from a woman between 55 and 75 years old with acute or convalescent COVID-19. The rearrangement links TRBV7-9 to TRBJ1-1, with TRBD1 matching over 10 bases. CDR3 loop: CASSNRQGAKSTEAFF. CDR3 DNA sequence: TGTGCCAGCAGCAACCGACAGGGGGCGAAGAGTACTGAAGCTTTCTTT.